This T cell receptor beta chain was profiled in a study of cytomegalovirus exposure and HLA in healthy donors. This CDR3 contains 15 residues. V was shortened by 0 bases and J by 8 bases, with 14 bases between the two germline ends. The germline gives CDR1 SGHTA, CDR2 FQGTGA. This table comes from immunoSEQ multiplex PCR, and its TCRdb copy is limited to in-frame clones, with some not included. Of 150,000 to 200,000 clones in the sample, 84% are singletons; the top ten hold 10% to 13%. V is TRBV7-3 and J is TRBJ2-1; D is perhaps TRBD2 (7 bases). The sample comprised PBMCs. This sequence originates from a young man in good health and CMV-seropositive. In nucleotides, the CDR3 is TGTGCCAGCAGCTTAACCGGGGGGCGCTTGGATGAGCAGTTCTTC. Encoded protein: CASSLTGGRLDEQFF.